The sequence of this T cell receptor beta chain was determined in a study of blood T cell repertoires in COVID-19. Study-wide background: The origin of the acute and convalescent COVID-19 samples was the United States, Italy and Spain. Nucleic acid was either cDNA or gDNA, and it came from T cells, B-cell-depleted T cells, or PBMCs.

In the original processing: It was from reference gene primer amplification that nucleated cell counts were estimated. Libraries were prepared by immunoSEQ multiplex PCR; TCRdb keeps only in-frame clonotypes and omits some of them. The V and J calls and clone size were taken over from that table, and D and trimming were inferred from the DNA. The profile shows approximately 150,000 clones, 81% of them singletons. The CDR3 is 14 residues long. Trimming took off 3 bases at V and 2 bases at J, with 9 bases between the two ends. CDR1 is MGHDK and CDR2 is SYGVNS in the germline V gene. The chain employs TRBV25-1 and TRBJ2-3, with D hard to call. The source of this sequence is a man between 60 and 75 years old with active or convalescent COVID-19. Material for sequencing was peripheral blood. The CDR3 DNA reads as TGTGCCAGCAGTGAGCACAGCCTCACAGATACGCAGTATTTT. Protein sequence: CASSEHSLTDTQYF.